One sample yielded the 26 T cell receptor beta chains listed below, sequenced in a study of shared clonotypes between healthy human individuals. Data came from immunoSEQ multiplex PCR; TCRdb stores just in-frame clones and leaves some out. The data hold around 1.5 million clones, with 95% to 99% observed a single time. Sequencing was done on a sample of naive CD4+ T cells sorted from blood. The sample's subset: CD45RA+ positively selected. The receptors shown here come from a man aged 25 to 45 in good health.

The DNA of the CDR3 is TGTGCCAGCAGCTTGGACAGGGACGAAACCTTC. Encoded protein: CASSLDRDETF. V is TRBV5-4 and J is TRBJ1-2, with D possibly matching TRBD1 (6 bases). In germline, CDR1 is SGHNT, CDR2 YYREEE (reference sequence). CDR3 length: 11 residues. V was clipped by 0 bases and J by 14 bases, with 11 bases between them.

The gene calls are TRBV28 and TRBJ2-1; 10 positions match TRBD2. The CDR3 length is 14 residues. V lost 5 bases to trimming and J lost 8 bases; unmatched junction nucleotides: 6. Germline CDR1 and CDR2: MDHEN and SYDVKM. The CDR3 sequence: CASSPSGSRYEQFF. As DNA, the CDR3 is TGTGCCAGCAGTCCTAGCGGGAGTAGGTATGAGCAGTTCTTC.

The CDR3 sequence is CASRGETVSYEQYF. The DNA for the CDR3 is TGTGCCAGCAGGGGGGAGACAGTATCCTACGAGCAGTACTTC. This chain joins TRBV2 and TRBJ2-7, with D possibly called TRBD1 or TRBD2 (5 bases each). V gave up 6 bases and J gave up 1 base, with 13 bases separating them. This CDR3 spans 14 amino acids. Germline CDR1 reads SNHLY; CDR2 reads FYNNEI.

V gene TRBV2 combines with J gene TRBJ2-4, with 7 bases fitting TRBD2. The CDR3 extends over 13 amino acids. Germline assignment: CDR1 SNHLY and CDR2 FYNNEI. The J segment lost 6 bases and the V segment lost 6 bases, leaving 5 bases of the junction unmatched. The DNA for the CDR3 is TGTGCCAGCAGGCAACGGGAGGCAAACATTCAGTACTTC. It is translated as CASRQREANIQYF.

The chain recombines TRBV9 with TRBJ2-1; D ambiguous. Trimming left V 6 bases short and J 8 bases short, with 18 bases between. Germline V gene data show CDR1 as SGDLS and CDR2 as YYNGEE. The CDR3 has 14 amino acids. The CDR3 here is CASNKIGFADEQFF. The CDR3 DNA sequence: TGTGCCAGCAACAAGATAGGGTTTGCCGATGAGCAGTTCTTC.

With regard to this clone: In the same sample, other DNA sequences code for this CDR3. The chain employs TRBV6-1 and TRBJ2-7, with TRBD1 identical over 8 bases. This CDR3 is built from 14 residues. CDR1 and CDR2 from the germline V gene are MNHNS and SASEGT. J was trimmed by 2 bases and V by 5 bases; bases with no gene match: 5. The CDR3, as DNA: TGTGCCAGCAGTTTAGGACAGGGAGCCTACGAGCAGTACTTC. It specifies CASSLGQGAYEQYF.

V is TRBV5-1 and J is TRBJ2-6; TRBD1 matches at 7 bases. The J segment lost 0 bases and the V segment lost 2 bases, leaving 11 bases of the junction unmatched. The CDR3 sequence is 19 residues long. Germline V CDR1 and CDR2: SGHRS, YFSETQ. CDR3 loop: CASSFGLDRSNSGANVLTF. CDR3 nucleotides: TGCGCCAGCAGCTTCGGGTTGGACAGGAGCAACTCTGGGGCCAACGTCCTGACTTTC. The whole variable domain, remainder taken from reference TRBV5-1 and TRBJ2-6, is KAGVTQTPRYLIKTRGQQVTLSCSPISGHRSVSWYQQTPGQGLQFLFEYFSETQRNKGNFPGRFSGRQFSNSRSEMNVSTLELGDSALYLCASSFGLDRSNSGANVLTFGAGSRLTVL.

V is TRBV25-1 and J is TRBJ1-4; TRBD1 aligns across 7 bases. This CDR3 is 17 amino acids long. From germline, CDR1 is MGHDK and CDR2 SYGVNS. V gave up 2 bases and J gave up 4 bases; unmatched junction bases: 10. As DNA, the CDR3 is TGTGCCAGCAGTGAAACCGCGACAGGGCCGAATAATGAAAAACTGTTTTTT. Its protein product is CASSETATGPNNEKLFF.

The table lists this clone with a few counts. Other DNA sequences in the same sample also yield this CDR3. The chain has TRBV7-2 and TRBJ2-7, with a possible D match to TRBD1 (6 bases). Germline V gene data show CDR1 as SGHTA and CDR2 as FQGNSA. V lost 4 bases and J 3 bases, leaving 7 bases between the germline ends. This CDR3 has 12 amino acids. In DNA form, the CDR3 reads TGTGCCAGCAGCTCACAGGGCTACGAGCAGTACTTC. Its protein product is CASSSQGYEQYF.

The rearrangement joins TRBV9 to TRBJ2-3; D unresolved. Trimming pared 0 bases from V and 6 bases from J, leaving 14 bases between. CDR1 is SGDLS, CDR2 YYNGEE, per germline. This CDR3 has 15 amino acids. The CDR3 is CASSVGPLTSDTQYF. Written as DNA, the CDR3 is TGTGCCAGCAGCGTAGGGCCCCTGACATCTGATACGCAGTATTTT. Full variable domain (missing parts from reference TRBV9 and TRBJ2-3): DSGVTQTPKHLITATGQRVTLRCSPRSGDLSVYWYQQSLDQGLQFLIQYYNGEERAKGNILERFSAQQFPDLHSELNLSSLELGDSALYFCASSVGPLTSDTQYFGPGTRLTVL.

The chain joins TRBV14 to TRBJ2-5; D might be TRBD2 (5 bases). V was cut by 3 bases and J by 11 bases, with 13 bases left in between. The CDR3 has 12 amino acids. The germline CDR1 and CDR2 sequences are SGHDN and FVKESK. The CDR3 protein is CASSHDFWEQYF. CDR3 DNA sequence: TGTGCCAGCAGCCATGACTTCTGGGAGCAGTACTTC.

The chain is built from TRBV9 and TRBJ1-2; a weak D match, TRBD1 (5 bases). There are 15 residues in the CDR3. Germline V gene sequence: CDR1 SGDLS, CDR2 YYNGEE. The ends were cut back, 7 bases at V and 4 bases at J, with 20 bases in the middle. The CDR3 DNA follows: TGTGCCAGCCACGCAGAGCGCGGGGGGTTCTATGGCTACACCTTC. It codes for CASHAERGGFYGYTF.

The chain employs TRBV29-1 and TRBJ2-7; 8 bases align to TRBD2. V dropped 7 bases and J dropped 2; count of bases not matched to a gene: 7. CDR1 is SQVTM, CDR2 ANQGSEA, per germline. The CDR3 spans 13 residues. CDR3 protein: CSALTSGPYEQYF. In DNA, the CDR3 is TGCAGCGCCCTTACTAGCGGCCCCTACGAGCAGTACTTC.

This chain links TRBV5-6 with TRBJ2-1; D might be TRBD1 or TRBD2, each matching 7 bases. From germline, CDR1 is SGHDT and CDR2 YYEEEE. The germline V and J ends were trimmed by 6 bases and 0 bases, with 22 bases remaining between them. The CDR3 covers 18 residues. The CDR3 region is CASTRNQKRDSSYNEQFF. CDR3 in DNA: TGTGCCAGCACCCGAAACCAAAAGCGGGACAGCTCCTACAATGAGCAGTTCTTC.

Notes on this clone: This specimen includes other DNA sequences encoding the same CDR3. The chain joins TRBV10-3 to TRBJ2-6, with 9 bases fitting TRBD1. After removal of 5 bases from V and 0 bases from J, the junction contained 5 bases not matched to a gene. CDR1 and CDR2 from the germline V gene are ENHRY and SYGVKD. This CDR3 spans 17 amino acids. Here the CDR3 DNA reads TGTGCCATCAGTTCCGGGACAGGGAGCTCTGGGGCCAACGTCCTGACTTTC. Its protein product is CAISSGTGSSGANVLTF.

The chain combines TRBV18 with TRBJ2-5; D call uncertain. Germline lookup yields CDR1 KGHSH and CDR2 LQKENI. The CDR3 is made up of 13 amino acids. Trimming left V 4 bases short and J 5 bases short, with 11 bases between. The CDR3 bases are TGTGCCAGCTCACTCTCGTACGAGGAGACCCAGTACTTC. It codes for CASSLSYEETQYF.

As to this clone: Other nucleotide sequences from this sample produce the same CDR3. V usage is TRBV5-1 and J usage is TRBJ2-7; maybe TRBD2 (6 bases). V was shortened by 0 bases and J by 0 bases, with 7 bases between the two germline ends. The CDR3 sequence is 14 residues long. Germline V lookup: CDR1 SGHRS, CDR2 YFSETQ. The CDR3 sequence: CASSLGGDSYEQYF. DNA of the CDR3: TGCGCCAGCAGCTTGGGCGGGGACTCCTACGAGCAGTACTTC.

The chain recombines TRBV19 with TRBJ1-2, with D possibly matching TRBD1 (5 bases). The CDR3 loop spans 15 amino acids. Germline CDR1 reads LNHDA; CDR2 reads SQIVND (reference sequence). V lost 2 bases, J lost 4 bases, and 14 bases lay in between. In nucleotides, the CDR3 is TGTGCCAGTAGTATAAGGAAACAGGCCACCTATGGCTACACCTTC. This codes for CASSIRKQATYGYTF. Looking up the rest from reference TRBV19 and TRBJ1-2 gives the full variable domain: DGGITQSPKYLFRKEGQNVTLSCEQNLNHDAMYWYRQDPGQGLRLIYYSQIVNDFQKGDIAEGYSVSREKKESFPLTVTSAQKNPTAFYLCASSIRKQATYGYTFGSGTRLTVV.

Here the CDR3 DNA reads TGTGCCAGCAGTCGGCGGAAGACGTCGGACACCGGGGAGCTGTTTTTT. Protein: CASSRRKTSDTGELFF. This chain links TRBV28 with TRBJ2-2; no firm D call. Germline values: CDR1 MDHEN, CDR2 SYDVKM. V lost 5 bases, J lost 3 bases, and 16 bases lay in between. The CDR3 contains 16 residues.

This chain connects TRBV29-1 to TRBJ2-2; D is ambiguous. Trimming left V 4 bases short and J 4 bases short, with 7 bases between. The CDR3 totals 12 residues. Germline CDR1 SQVTM, CDR2 ANQGSEA. The CDR3: CSVAEVTGELFF. The CDR3 bases are TGCAGCGTTGCAGAAGTCACCGGGGAGCTGTTTTTT.

CDR3 nucleotides: TGTGCCAGCAGCTTAGTAGTAGGGACAGGGCCCTACGAGCAGTACTTC. Residues: CASSLVVGTGPYEQYF. The chain is built from TRBV11-2 and TRBJ2-7; 9 bases are a match to TRBD1. The CDR3 has 16 amino acids. Germline CDR1 is SGHAT and CDR2 is FQNNGV. With 1 base clipped from V and 2 bases from J, the junction kept 6 bases outside the gene matches.

The chain carries TRBV5-1 and TRBJ2-1; 9 nucleotides align to TRBD2. The CDR3 is 15 amino acids. The trim removed 4 bases at V and 5 bases at J, leaving 7 bases unmatched. Looked up from germline, CDR1 is SGHRS and CDR2 is YFSETQ. The CDR3 reads CASSGGTSRDNEQFF. The CDR3 nucleotides read TGCGCCAGCAGCGGAGGGACTAGCAGGGACAATGAGCAGTTCTTC.

This rearrangement joins TRBV19 to TRBJ2-3; D unclear. The CDR3 spans 14 residues. Per germline, CDR1 LNHDA and CDR2 SQIVND (reference sequence). The ends were cut back, 1 base at V and 4 bases at J, with 9 bases in the middle. The CDR3 here is CASSIAIQSDTQYF. CDR3 DNA sequence: TGTGCCAGTAGTATAGCTATCCAGTCAGATACGCAGTATTTT.

This chain joins TRBV6-1 and TRBJ1-1; TRBD1 agrees at 7 bases. The length of the CDR3 is 13 residues. V shed 9 bases, J shed 2 bases, and the junction held 6 bases outside the gene matches. Germline V gene data show CDR1 as MNHNS and CDR2 as SASEGT. The CDR3 DNA follows: TGTGCCAGTCAGGGGGTCTCTAACACTGAAGCTTTCTTT. Protein: CASQGVSNTEAFF.

V is TRBV11-1 and J is TRBJ2-3; 7 nucleotides line up with TRBD2. Germline V CDR1 and CDR2: SGHAT, FQDESV (reference sequence). The CDR3 sequence is 14 residues long. The V and J ends lost 4 bases and 8 bases, in that order; junction bases with no gene match: 9. The CDR3: CASSSEGRAGTQYF. The CDR3, as DNA: TGTGCCAGCAGCTCCGAAGGGAGGGCGGGTACGCAGTATTTT.

This clone has only one observation. This CDR3 is also generated by other DNA sequences in the sample. The rearrangement uses TRBV5-1 and TRBJ2-7, with 8 bases identical to TRBD1. The ends lost 0 bases at V and 0 bases at J; junction bases unmatched: 5. Germline assignment: CDR1 SGHRS and CDR2 YFSETQ. The length of the CDR3 is 16 residues. CDR3 sequence: CASSLASGGSSYEQYF. The CDR3 bases are TGCGCCAGCAGCTTGGCCTCAGGGGGCAGCTCCTACGAGCAGTACTTC.